The entry below describes one T cell receptor (beta chain). This sample was included in a study of blood T cell repertoires in COVID-19. Overall study context: Sites in the United States, Italy and Spain provided acute and convalescent COVID-19 samples. Sources were T cells, B-cell-depleted T cells, or PBMCs; the material itself was cDNA or gDNA.

This CDR3 comprises 14 residues. Trimming pared 5 bases from V and 4 bases from J, leaving 11 bases between. Germline CDR1 and CDR2: SEHNR and FQNEAQ (reference sequence). The table came from immunoSEQ multiplex PCR; TCRdb's copy has only in-frame clones and leaves some out. The data contain 200,000 to 250,000 clones, 82% of them singletons. Sequencing was performed on peripheral blood. V is TRBV7-9 and J is TRBJ1-4, with a weak D call TRBD1 (5 bases). The sequence was collected from a woman in her 70s with COVID-19, enrolled during active disease. This chain's CDR3 is CASSPDSYNEKLFF. CDR3 coding DNA: TGTGCCAGCAGCCCAGACAGTTATAATGAAAAACTGTTTTTT.